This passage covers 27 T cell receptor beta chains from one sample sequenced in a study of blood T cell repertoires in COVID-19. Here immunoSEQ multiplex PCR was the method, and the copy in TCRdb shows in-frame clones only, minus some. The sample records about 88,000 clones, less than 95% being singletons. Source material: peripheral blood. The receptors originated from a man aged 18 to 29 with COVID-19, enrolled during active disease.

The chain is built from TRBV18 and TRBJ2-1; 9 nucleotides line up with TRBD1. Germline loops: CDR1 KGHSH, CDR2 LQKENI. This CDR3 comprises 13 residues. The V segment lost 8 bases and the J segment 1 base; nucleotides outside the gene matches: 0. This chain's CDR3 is CASGQGSYNEQFF. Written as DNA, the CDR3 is TGTGCCAGCGGACAGGGGTCCTACAATGAGCAGTTCTTC.

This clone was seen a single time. CDR3 DNA sequence: TGTGCCAGCAGGCCGGTGGGACTAGCGGGAGGGGGGCAGGAGACCCAGTACTTC. This sequence encodes CASRPVGLAGGGQETQYF. This chain connects TRBV7-8 to TRBJ2-5, with 16 positions matching TRBD2. There are 18 residues in the CDR3. Germline V lookup: CDR1 SGHVS, CDR2 FQNEAQ. With V trimmed by 6 bases and J by 5 bases, 12 bases remained unmatched. The full variable domain, with the rest looked up from reference TRBV7-8 and TRBJ2-5, is GAGVSQSPRYKVAKRGQDVALRCDPISGHVSLFWYQQALGQGPEFLTYFQNEAQLDKSGLPSDRFFAERPEGSVSTLKIQRTQQEDSAVYLCASRPVGLAGGGQETQYFGPGTRLLVL.

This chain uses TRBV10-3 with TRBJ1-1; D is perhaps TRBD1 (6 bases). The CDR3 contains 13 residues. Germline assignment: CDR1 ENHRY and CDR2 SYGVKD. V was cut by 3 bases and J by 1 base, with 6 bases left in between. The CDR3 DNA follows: TGTGCCATCAGTGACAGGGGGAACACTGAAGCTTTCTTT. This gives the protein CAISDRGNTEAFF.

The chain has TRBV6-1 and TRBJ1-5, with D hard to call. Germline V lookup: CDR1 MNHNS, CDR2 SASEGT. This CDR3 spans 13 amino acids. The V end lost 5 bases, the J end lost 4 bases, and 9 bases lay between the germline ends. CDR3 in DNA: TGTGCCAGCAGTCCTCACTCTAATCAGCCCCAGCATTTT. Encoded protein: CASSPHSNQPQHF.

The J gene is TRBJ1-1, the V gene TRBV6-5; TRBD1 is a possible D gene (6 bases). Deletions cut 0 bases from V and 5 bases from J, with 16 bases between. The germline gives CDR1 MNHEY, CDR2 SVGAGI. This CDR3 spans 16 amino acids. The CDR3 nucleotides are TGTGCCAGCAGTTACTCGAGATGGGGGCCCGCGACTGAAGCTTTCTTT. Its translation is CASSYSRWGPATEAFF.

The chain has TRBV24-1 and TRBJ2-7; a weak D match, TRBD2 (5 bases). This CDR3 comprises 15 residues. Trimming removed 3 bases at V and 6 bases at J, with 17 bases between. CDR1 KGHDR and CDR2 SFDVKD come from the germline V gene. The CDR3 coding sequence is TGTGCCACCAGTGATCCGACGGACCGAGAGGGCGAGCAGTACTTC. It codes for CATSDPTDREGEQYF.

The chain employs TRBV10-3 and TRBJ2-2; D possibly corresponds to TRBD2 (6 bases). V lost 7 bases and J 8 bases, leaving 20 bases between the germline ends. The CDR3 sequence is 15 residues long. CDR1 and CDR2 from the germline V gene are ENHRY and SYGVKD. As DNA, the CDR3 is TGTGCCATCAAACGACTAGGAGAAGGGCGTGGGGAGCTGTTTTTT. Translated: CAIKRLGEGRGELFF.

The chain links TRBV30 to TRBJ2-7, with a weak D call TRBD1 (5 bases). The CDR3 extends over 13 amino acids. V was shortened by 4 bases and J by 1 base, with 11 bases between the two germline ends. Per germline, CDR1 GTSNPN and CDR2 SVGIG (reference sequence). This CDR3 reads CAWMWQGSYEQYF. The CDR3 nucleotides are TGTGCCTGGATGTGGCAGGGATCCTACGAGCAGTACTTC.

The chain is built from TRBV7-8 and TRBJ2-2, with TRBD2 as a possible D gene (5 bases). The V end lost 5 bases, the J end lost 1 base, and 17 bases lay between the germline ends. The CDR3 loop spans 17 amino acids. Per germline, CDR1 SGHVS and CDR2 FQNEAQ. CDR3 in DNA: TGTGCCAGCAGCCACATTCGTCGCGGGTTGAACACCGGGGAGCTGTTTTTT. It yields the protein CASSHIRRGLNTGELFF.

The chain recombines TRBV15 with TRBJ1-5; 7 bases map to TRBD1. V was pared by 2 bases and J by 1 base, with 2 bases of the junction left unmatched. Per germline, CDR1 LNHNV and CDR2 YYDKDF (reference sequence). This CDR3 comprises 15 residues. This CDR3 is CATSRTRGSNQPQHF. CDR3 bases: TGTGCCACCAGCAGAACCAGGGGGAGCAATCAGCCCCAGCATTTT.

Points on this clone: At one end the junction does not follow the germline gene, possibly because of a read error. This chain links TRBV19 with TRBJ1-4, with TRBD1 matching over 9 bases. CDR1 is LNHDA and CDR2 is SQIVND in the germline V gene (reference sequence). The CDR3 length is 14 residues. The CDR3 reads CASRPGQGGEKLLF. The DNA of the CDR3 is TGTGCCAGTAGGCCGGGACAGGGTGGTGAAAAACTGCTTTTT.

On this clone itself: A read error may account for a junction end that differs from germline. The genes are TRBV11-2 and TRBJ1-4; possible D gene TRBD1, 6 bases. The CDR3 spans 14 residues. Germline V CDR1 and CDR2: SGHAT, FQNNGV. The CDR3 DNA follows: TGTGCCAGCAGCTTAGCAGGGGCTGGCGGAAAACTGCTTTTT. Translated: CASSLAGAGGKLLF.

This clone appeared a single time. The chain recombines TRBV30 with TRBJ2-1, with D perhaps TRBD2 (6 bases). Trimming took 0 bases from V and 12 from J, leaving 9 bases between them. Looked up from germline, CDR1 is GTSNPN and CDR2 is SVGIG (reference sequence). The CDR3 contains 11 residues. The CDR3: CAWSVEGRQFF. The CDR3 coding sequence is TGTGCCTGGAGTGTGGAGGGGAGGCAGTTCTTC.

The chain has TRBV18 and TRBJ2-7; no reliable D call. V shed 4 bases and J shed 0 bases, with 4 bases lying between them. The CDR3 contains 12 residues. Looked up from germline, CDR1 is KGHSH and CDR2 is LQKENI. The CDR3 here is CASSLSSYEQYF. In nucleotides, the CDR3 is TGTGCCAGCTCACTATCCTCCTACGAGCAGTACTTC.

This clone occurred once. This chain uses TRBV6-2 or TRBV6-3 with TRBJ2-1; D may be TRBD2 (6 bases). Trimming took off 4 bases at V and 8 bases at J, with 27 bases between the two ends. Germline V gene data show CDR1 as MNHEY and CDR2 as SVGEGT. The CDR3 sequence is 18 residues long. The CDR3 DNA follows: TGTGCCAGCAGTTTCCTCCGGGACTCCGACGACTGGCACCATGAGCAGTTCTTC. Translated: CASSFLRDSDDWHHEQFF.

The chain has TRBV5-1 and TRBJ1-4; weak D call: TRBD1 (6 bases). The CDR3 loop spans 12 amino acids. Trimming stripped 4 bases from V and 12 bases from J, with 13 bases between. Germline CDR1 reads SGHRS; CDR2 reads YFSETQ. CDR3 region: CASSISNRELFF. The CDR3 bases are TGCGCCAGCAGCATATCAAACAGGGAACTGTTTTTT.

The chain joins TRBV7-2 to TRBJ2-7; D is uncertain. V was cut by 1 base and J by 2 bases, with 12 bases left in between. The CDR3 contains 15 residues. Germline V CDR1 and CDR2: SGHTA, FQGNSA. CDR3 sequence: CASSLGVTVPYEQYF. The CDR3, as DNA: TGTGCCAGCAGCTTAGGGGTTACAGTCCCCTACGAGCAGTACTTC.

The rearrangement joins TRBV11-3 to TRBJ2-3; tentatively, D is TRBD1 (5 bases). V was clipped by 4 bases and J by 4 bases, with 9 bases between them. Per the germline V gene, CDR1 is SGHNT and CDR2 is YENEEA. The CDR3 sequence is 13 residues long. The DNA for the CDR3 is TGTGCCAGCAGCTCCAGGGCCGCAGATACGCAGTATTTT. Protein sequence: CASSSRAADTQYF.

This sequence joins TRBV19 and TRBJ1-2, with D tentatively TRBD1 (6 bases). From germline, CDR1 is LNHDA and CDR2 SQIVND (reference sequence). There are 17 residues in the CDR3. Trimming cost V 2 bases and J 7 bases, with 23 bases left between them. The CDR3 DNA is TGTGCCAGTAGTATAAGGGGGTCGGTTGCCACTCTGGGTGGCTACACCTTC. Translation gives CASSIRGSVATLGGYTF.

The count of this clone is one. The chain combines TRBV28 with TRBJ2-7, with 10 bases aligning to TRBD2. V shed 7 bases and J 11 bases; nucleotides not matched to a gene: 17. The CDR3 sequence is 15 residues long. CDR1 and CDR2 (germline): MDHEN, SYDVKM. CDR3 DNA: TGTGCCAGCATCCCGGATCGGACTAGCGGTATCGTGGAGTACTTC. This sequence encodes CASIPDRTSGIVEYF. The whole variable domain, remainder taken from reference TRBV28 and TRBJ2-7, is DVKVTQSSRYLVKRTGEKVFLECVQDMDHENMFWYRQDPGLGLRLIYFSYDVKMKEKGDIPEGYSVSREKKERFSLILESASTNQTSMYLCASIPDRTSGIVEYFGPGTRLTVT.

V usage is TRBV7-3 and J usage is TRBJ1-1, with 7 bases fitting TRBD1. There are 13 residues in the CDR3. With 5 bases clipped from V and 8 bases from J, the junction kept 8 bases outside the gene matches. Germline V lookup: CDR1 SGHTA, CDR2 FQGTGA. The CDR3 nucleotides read TGTGCCAGCAGCACGGACAGGTTGCAAGAAGCTTTCTTT. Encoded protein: CASSTDRLQEAFF.

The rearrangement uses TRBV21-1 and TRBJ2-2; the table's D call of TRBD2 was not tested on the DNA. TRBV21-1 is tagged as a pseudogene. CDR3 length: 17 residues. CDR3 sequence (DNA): TGTGCCAGCAGCAAACGTCGCTTAGGAGGTAGGGTCGGGGAGCTGTTTTTT. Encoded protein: CASSKRRLGGRVGELFF.

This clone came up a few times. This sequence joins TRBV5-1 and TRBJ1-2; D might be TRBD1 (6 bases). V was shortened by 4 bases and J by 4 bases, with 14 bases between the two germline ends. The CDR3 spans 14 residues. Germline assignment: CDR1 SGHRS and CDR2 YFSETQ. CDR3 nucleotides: TGCGCCAGCAGCGCCGAAGAGACAGGCTATGGCTACACCTTC. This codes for CASSAEETGYGYTF.

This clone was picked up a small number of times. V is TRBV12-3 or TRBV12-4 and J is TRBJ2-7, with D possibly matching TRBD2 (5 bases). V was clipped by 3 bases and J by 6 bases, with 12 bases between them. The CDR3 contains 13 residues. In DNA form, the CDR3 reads TGTGCCAGCAGTTTCCGCTTTCGGGGCGAGCAGTACTTC. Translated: CASSFRFRGEQYF.

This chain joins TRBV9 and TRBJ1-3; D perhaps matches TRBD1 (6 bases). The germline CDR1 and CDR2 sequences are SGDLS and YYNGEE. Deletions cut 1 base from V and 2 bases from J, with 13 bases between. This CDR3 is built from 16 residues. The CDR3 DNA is TGTGCCAGCAGCGTAAGGGCTCAGGGGACTGGAAACACCATATATTTT. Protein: CASSVRAQGTGNTIYF. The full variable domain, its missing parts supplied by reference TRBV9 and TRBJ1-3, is DSGVTQTPKHLITATGQRVTLRCSPRSGDLSVYWYQQSLDQGLQFLIQYYNGEERAKGNILERFSAQQFPDLHSELNLSSLELGDSALYFCASSVRAQGTGNTIYFGEGSWLTVV.

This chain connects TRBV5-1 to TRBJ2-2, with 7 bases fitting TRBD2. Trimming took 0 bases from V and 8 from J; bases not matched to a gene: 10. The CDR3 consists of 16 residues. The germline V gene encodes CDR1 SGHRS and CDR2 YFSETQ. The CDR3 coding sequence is TGCGCCAGCAGCTTGGCAACCACTAGCGTTGGAGGGGAGCTGTTTTTT. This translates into CASSLATTSVGGELFF.

Written as DNA, the CDR3 is TGTGCCAGCAGCTTTCTCACTGAAGCTTTCTTT. Amino acids: CASSFLTEAFF. The chain employs TRBV5-5 and TRBJ1-1; no clear D. Looked up from germline, CDR1 is SGHKS and CDR2 is YYEKEE (reference sequence). V lost 2 bases and J lost 4, with 3 bases in between. There are 11 residues in the CDR3.